The sequence of this TCR beta chain was determined in a study of cytomegalovirus exposure and HLA in healthy donors (dated by TCRdb to between 2016 and 2019). Notes on the research overall: According to an earlier analysis of several hundred of the donors, roughly 180 million T cells yielded 95 million to 140 million unique TCR beta sequences and approximately 300 Gb of sequence data. Donor age, sex, ethnicity and CMV serostatus were compiled together with the repertoire data. Every repertoire in the discovery cohort had been generated on one and the same sequencing platform. Among 398 genotyped donors of the cohort, an average of around 240,000 unique TCR beta nucleotide sequences were sequenced per donor, about a sixth of them non-productive. To predict cytomegalovirus infection status, the study combined high-throughput TCR immunosequencing, statistical association of individual TCRs with disease status, and machine learning. In the later analysis, no new phenotypic data were used to find candidate immune exposures; instead, reliance was placed on TCR beta sequences and their occurrence across donors. A later analysis re-examined previously published TCR beta repertoires from roughly 650 donors and added high-resolution HLA genotyping to investigate patterns of TCR occurrence. Roughly five DR-DQ haplotypes were handled as single units for association and clustering, since linkage in the cohort was strong. The study was designed to test whether signatures of past pathogen exposure could be identified by cataloging public T cell receptors. In addition to the first cohort of roughly 700 subjects, a separate validation cohort of 120 different subjects was used. Both class I and class II loci were covered by HLA typing, at four-digit resolution. Genome-wide SNP genotypes for about 65% of the roughly 670 donors were used in a later genetic analysis, which treated that subset as a discovery cohort. The number of typed donors differed by locus: about 620-630 for A, B, C, DRB1 and DQB1; 522 for DQA1; some 610 for DPA1; and some 430 for DPB1. An early release that covered about 640 HLA-typed donors contained approximately 300 gigabases of sequencing data and some 87 million unique TCR sequences. Using immunosequencing, the study profiled T cell repertoires from 500 to 800 subjects and related those repertoires to cytomegalovirus serostatus. In an earlier analysis of a few hundred of the donors, high-throughput TCR beta sequencing was used to judge whether each TCR beta V gene segment behaved as functional or pseudogenic. Of the 350 to 400 genotyped donors, about 84% fell in the genetic ancestry cluster associated with self-reported Caucasian donors. What the research found in general, with its limitations: In an earlier analysis of approximately 590 of the donors, most TCR beta V segments were observed in productive rearrangements about 87% or about 30% of the time, broadly matching IMGT annotations. A cluster of highly shared sequence variants was judged likely to be a technical artifact of the sequencing pipeline. The authors suggested that the approach could potentially be extended to other disease states and immunological phenotypes. A further reported finding was that TCR beta sequences accurately predicted the HLA-A and HLA-B alleles for most subjects in the first cohort. Several of the top co-occurrence clusters appeared to be linked to parvovirus B19, influenza, CMV and Epstein-Barr virus, according to a later analysis. In both the original and validation cohorts, the classifier was reported to diagnose cytomegalovirus status with high specificity and sensitivity. CMV serostatus was the only immune exposure information available for the cohort. When HLA alleles, especially DR and DQ, strongly co-occurred, TCR associations were difficult to assign to individual alleles. A few of the identified cytomegalovirus-associated TCR beta chains were confirmed in vitro to be specific for cytomegalovirus antigens. In a later analysis, TCR association rates were found to vary across HLA loci, with the most associated TCRs seen for DRB1 alleles and the fewest for HLA-C alleles. Most TCR sequences were seen in very few donors, while some public TCRs were found in many individuals. The cohort was sequenced for TCR beta chains only, and without alpha or paired-chain data the features that could be detected were limited. A later analysis associated roughly 17,000 TCR beta sequences with specific HLA alleles at a false discovery rate of 0.05. Linkage disequilibrium might explain the correlated functional status among segregating V segments, but an unknown experimental factor could not be excluded. According to a later genetic analysis, donors in an Asian-associated ancestry cluster had fewer N-insertions in productive TCRs than the approximately 690-donor mean. A later analysis found that most CMV-associated TCR beta chains appeared HLA-restricted, with HLA associations seemingly driven largely by CMV exposure. The study listed over 150 TCR beta chains as associated with cytomegalovirus. V-gene and J-gene trimming of TCR beta chains was associated with a missense DCLRE1C variant in a later genetic analysis, and the association was replicated in an independent cohort. Compared with equally common non-associated chains, HLA-associated TCR beta chains in a later analysis were more clonally expanded and had lower generation probabilities. HLA typing was unavailable for some donors at each locus, so association tests used only the typed subset. Roughly uniform sequencing depth across donors was assumed in presence/absence analyses, although this assumption may not hold. Because counts were too low, about 18 rarely observed V segments, including chromosome 9 orphons, were left out of the earlier analysis of 500 to 650 of the donors.

Library construction relied on the immunoSEQ multiplex PCR assay. The multiplex PCR relied on a mix of 60 forward primers for TCR Vbeta segments and 13 reverse primers for TCR Jbeta segments. The CDR3 region of rearranged TCR beta genes was amplified from genomic DNA by a multiplex PCR assay. The amplified TCR beta libraries were sequenced on the Illumina HiSeq System as 87-base-pair reads. In the authors' own workflow: A later analysis tallied some 79 million unique TCR beta chains across the 666 repertoires, and about 10 million of those chains were shared by two or more donors. Raw reads were error-corrected and collapsed into unique sequences by a nearest-neighbor algorithm in which closely related sequences were merged to remove PCR and sequencing errors. To assign V, D and J gene segments, CDR3 sequences were aligned to IMGT reference sequences. For a sequence to be retained, a match of at least six nucleotides was required to both a V gene segment and a J gene segment. A rearrangement counted as productive if the CDR3 had no stop codons and remained in frame with V and J, and every other rearrangement counted as non-productive. CDR3 was defined by IMGT convention, running from the second conserved V-encoded cysteine to the conserved J-encoded phenylalanine. In an earlier analysis of 587 of the donors, sequences lacking an unambiguous match to a single V gene segment were excluded. An earlier analysis of over 450 of the donors classified V segments as functional when productive rearrangements were above 56.7% and as segregating when the standard deviation between donors was above 5%. A statistical classification framework was built for diagnosing cytomegalovirus status from the catalog of TCR beta chain sequences. V and J gene assignment, in a later analysis, came from comparing TCR nucleotide sequences with IMGT/GENE-DB human TR gene sequences. In a later analysis, CDR3 sequences and most-parsimonious VDJ recombination scenarios were assigned using the TCRdist pipeline. In a later analysis, each TCR beta chain was defined by its CDR3 amino acid sequence together with its V-gene family, and reads without a unique V-gene family were excluded. To address suspected cross-contamination and a sequencing artifact, a later analysis removed roughly 640 highly shared, low-generation-probability nucleotide sequences. A later analysis calculated a clonal expansion index for each public chain from normalized within-repertoire ranks of inferred template counts. A later analysis computed generation probabilities with a VDJ recombination model fitted to out-of-frame rearrangements, and checked the results against IGoR. In a later analysis, hypergeometric tests were used to score TCR-TCR, TCR-HLA and TCR-CMV co-occurrence, with a repertoire-size bias correction applied to TCR pairs. To estimate false discovery rates, a later analysis permuted the HLA or CMV assignments 20 times. In a later analysis, co-occurring TCRs were grouped with DBSCAN, and TCRdist sequence similarity was added when clustering was performed within HLA-allele-positive subsets. Repertoires with fewer than 30,000 or more than 120,000 public chains, plus five repertoires with anomalous nucleotide sharing, were excluded from co-occurrence clustering. The clones in this table, taken by TCRdb from immuneACCESS, are in-frame only. Not every clone is retained; where verified, under half of the shortfall comes from an unresolved V gene, and the cause of the rest is unknown. D and trimming were read from the DNA, whereas the V and J calls and clone size are those reported in that table. This sample lists 90,000 to 120,000 clones; approximately 81% were detected once. The ten biggest clones cover approximately 2% of the sample.

Turning to this clone: No antigen is known for it. Per-nucleotide qualities are absent, and no much larger clonotype sits a single base away.

The cohort comprised some 680 healthy bone marrow donors. All cohort members were sampled while nominally healthy, although unrecorded immune exposures were likely present. The donor was CMV seronegative and belonged to the group of several hundred seronegative cohort members. A peripheral blood sample was collected from each donor, and TCR beta sequencing was performed on peripheral blood mononuclear cells. The Qiagen DNeasy Blood Extraction Kit was used to extract genomic DNA from the blood cell samples. The sequenced sample consisted of PBMCs. The source of this sequence is a man aged 30 to 39 in good health and CMV-seronegative.

The CDR3 protein sequence reads: CASGLQSYEQYF. The bases read TGCGCCAGTGGACTCCAATCCTACGAGCAGTACTTC. The sequence joins TRBV10-2 to TRBJ2-7, and the D gene may be TRBD2, 5 bases matching. The germline V gene gives CDR1 as WSHSY and CDR2 as SAAADI. From the cysteine through the phenylalanine, the CDR3 covers 12 amino acids. Only CDR3 DNA remains: 36 bases, in frame from the first base. V was cut back by 9 bases and J by 1 base, leaving a gap of 10 bases between them.